The entry below gives a single TCR beta chain sequence along with its context. Antigen: not known. Trimming left V 3 bases short and J 3 bases short, with 12 bases between. The CDR3 covers 14 residues. CDR1 and CDR2 (germline): SNHLY, FYNNEI. The sample is drawn from a study of CD8 T cells in Susac syndrome. Study outcomes and limitations: In Susac syndrome, CD4+ T cell repertoires lacked any clonal expansion.

Random hexamers were used to reverse transcribe the RNA input (about 0.5 to 1 ug). With immunoSEQ multiplex PCR, TCR beta CDR3 was amplified across 54 Vbeta and 13 Jbeta. One entry per CDR3 protein results from TCRdb running MiXCR on the immunoSEQ multiplex PCR reads. This sample carries some 150,000 distinct CDR3 sequences, roughly 95% of them seen once, and the ten largest clones take 0.16%. It was negative isolation that provided the CD8+ and CD4+ T cells, whereas TEMRA cells were enriched by FACS. Sequencing was performed on CD4+ T cells from PBMCs. The chain has TRBV2 and TRBJ2-7; the D gene is possibly TRBD1 (5 bases). This receptor was obtained from a human donor with Susac syndrome. CDR3 DNA sequence: TGTGCCAGCAGTGATCCTCGGACACTCTACGAGCAGTACTTC. Translating gives CASSDPRTLYEQYF. The full variable domain, its missing parts supplied by reference TRBV2 and TRBJ2-7, is EPEVTQTPSHQVTQMGQEVILRCVPISNHLYFYWYRQILGQKVEFLVSFYNNEISEKSEIFDDQFSVERPDGSNFTLKIRSTKLEDSAMYFCASSDPRTLYEQYFGPGTRLTVT.